This TCR beta chain emerged from a study of regulatory T cells in long-lasting Graves disease. Researchers made TCR beta libraries by using iRepertoire HTBI primers and running Arm-PCR on CDR3 regions. MiXCR, applied by TCRdb to the multiplex PCR reads, yields one record per CDR3 protein. The sample holds 700,000 or so distinct CDR3 sequences, around 32% seen once. On this clonotype: Its specificity is unknown.

Germline V gene data show CDR1 as MNHEY and CDR2 as SMNVEV (reference sequence). After removal of 2 bases from V and 8 bases from J, the junction contained 2 bases not matched to a gene. The CDR3 has 14 residues. Overall study findings and caveats: With 2,500 to 3,500 shared public clonotypes, persistent patients exceeded new patients, who shared more than 750. Segments TRBV28, TRBJ1-2 and TRBJ2-5 showed preferential usage in persistent disease.

The time point here: persistent/refractory GD, antithyroid drugs over 5 years with positive TRAb. The TCR library used RNA extracted from PBMCs. Under American Thyroid Association guidelines, Graves' disease was diagnosed. The TCR sequence derives from a female donor with Graves disease. This chain links TRBV27 with TRBJ2-4, with 11 bases aligning to TRBD1. The starting material was peripheral blood mononuclear cells (PBMCs), obtained when the disease was refractory, from a patient treated with antithyroid drugs. In nucleotides, the CDR3 is TGTGCCAGCAGTTTAGGACAGGGGGCACACATTCAGTACTTC. This sequence encodes CASSLGQGAHIQYF.